This T cell receptor beta chain was recorded in a study of T cells after yellow fever vaccination. TCRdb ran MiXCR on the 5' RACE reads and lists one entry per CDR3 protein. Of under 550,000 distinct CDR3 sequences in the sample, 20% to 25% were seen once. Findings and caveats of the study: The study re-detected most primary-vaccination clones after the booster (approximately 96% CD4, almost 90% CD8). A secondary response was less intense yet reached its peak sooner, at day 5 versus 15. Any FACS-sorted repertoire could hold abundant clonotypes that contaminate it from the bulk population. Shared CD4/CD8 clonotypes were a small share, likely from convergent recombination.

There are a few counts of this clonotype. The antigen is not known. V lost 0 bases and J 5 bases, leaving 16 bases between the germline ends. The CDR3 spans 17 residues. CDR1 MNHEY and CDR2 SVGEGT come from the germline V gene. The genes are TRBV6-2 or TRBV6-3 and TRBJ1-4; D unclear. The sequenced sample was PBMCs, obtained roughly 23 days after the first yellow fever vaccination. This receptor was identified in a man aged 18 to 29 who received the YFV17D yellow fever vaccine. The CDR3 nucleotides read TGTGCCAGCAGTTACTCGACCATGGGGAGCCTCAATGAAAAACTGTTTTTT. Translated, it gives CASSYSTMGSLNEKLFF.